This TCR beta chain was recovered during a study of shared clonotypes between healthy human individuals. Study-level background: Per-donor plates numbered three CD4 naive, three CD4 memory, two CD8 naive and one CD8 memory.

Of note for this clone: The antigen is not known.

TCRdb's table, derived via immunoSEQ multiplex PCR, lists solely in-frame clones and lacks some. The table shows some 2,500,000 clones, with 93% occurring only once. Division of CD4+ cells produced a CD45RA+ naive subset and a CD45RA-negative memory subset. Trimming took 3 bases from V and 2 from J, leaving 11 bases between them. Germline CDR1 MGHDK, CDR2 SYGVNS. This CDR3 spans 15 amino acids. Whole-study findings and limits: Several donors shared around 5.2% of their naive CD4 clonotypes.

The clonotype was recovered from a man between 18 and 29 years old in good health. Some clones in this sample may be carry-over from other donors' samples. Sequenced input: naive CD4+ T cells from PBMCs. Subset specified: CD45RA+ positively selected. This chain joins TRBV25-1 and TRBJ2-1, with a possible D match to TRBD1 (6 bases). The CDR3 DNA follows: TGTGCCAGCAGTGACACCGGGACACCCTACAATGAGCAGTTCTTC. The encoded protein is CASSDTGTPYNEQFF.